This T cell receptor beta chain comes out of a study of blood T cells in healthy people across ages. Study overall: For every two T cells, template switching captured about one barcoded beta molecule.

CDR3 length equals 15 residues. The germline V gene encodes CDR1 LNHDA and CDR2 SQIVND (reference sequence). The V gene lost 4 bases and the J gene lost 4 bases, with 13 bases spanning the gap. A J-beta primer mix and a sample-barcoded 5' primer were used in a second PCR of about 7 to 12 cycles. TCRdb called the 5' RACE reads again in MiXCR, with one record for every CDR3 protein. The sample yields about 570,000 distinct CDR3 sequences, approximately 25% seen once. Sequenced sample: blood. The TCR was taken from a woman aged 65 to 85 in good health. The chain employs TRBV19 and TRBJ1-4; D remains unclear. The CDR3 protein is CASSKFSRSNEKLFF. As DNA, the CDR3 is TGTGCCAGTAGTAAGTTTAGCAGGAGTAATGAAAAACTGTTTTTT.